One and the same sample provided the 18 T cell receptor beta chains below, sequenced in a study of cytomegalovirus exposure and HLA in healthy donors (dated by TCRdb to the late 2010s). Library preparation was by the immunoSEQ multiplex PCR assay. For the multiplex PCR, a mixture combining 60 forward primers for TCR Vbeta segments and 13 reverse primers for TCR Jbeta segments was used. TCRdb obtained this table from immuneACCESS and retained in-frame rearrangements with V and J assigned. These tables miss some clones; where compared with another copy, unresolved V genes account for less than half of the shortfall, and the remainder is unexplained. The sample table records 150,000 to 200,000 clones; more than 60% of these occur just once. Less than 9.5% of the sample rests with the top ten. The sequencing input was PBMCs. These receptors were taken from a woman in her forties in good health and CMV-seropositive.

The chain joins TRBV13 to TRBJ2-1; TRBD1 matches 7 bases. This CDR3 comprises 16 residues. Germline trimming cut 5 bases from V and 7 bases from J; bases unmatched to any gene: 14. CDR1 is PRHDT and CDR2 is FYEKMQ in the germline V gene (reference sequence). For the CDR3, the DNA is TGTGCCAGCAGCCGGCAGGGGGACAGCGGTCGGAATGAGCAGTTCTTC. This translates into CASSRQGDSGRNEQFF.

The rearrangement links TRBV6-6 to TRBJ2-3; possibly TRBD2 for D (5 bases). This CDR3 has 16 amino acids. V dropped 7 bases and J dropped 0 bases, with 17 bases sitting between them. Germline assignment: CDR1 MNHNY and CDR2 SVGAGI (reference sequence). CDR3 region: CASTPASAESTDTQYF. The CDR3 nucleotides read TGTGCCAGCACCCCCGCCTCAGCGGAAAGCACAGATACGCAGTATTTT.

This clone was seen just once. V is TRBV2 and J is TRBJ1-5, with D possibly being TRBD1 (5 bases). CDR3 length: 14 residues. The germline gives CDR1 SNHLY, CDR2 FYNNEI. V lost 10 bases to trimming and J lost 1 base, with 14 bases between them. CDR3 sequence: CATKEGESNQPQHF. CDR3 sequence (DNA): TGTGCCACCAAAGAAGGGGAAAGCAATCAGCCCCAGCATTTT.

The V call is TRBV28, the J call TRBJ1-5, with D possibly matching TRBD1 (6 bases). This CDR3 region has 15 residues. Germline V gene lookup returns CDR1 MDHEN and CDR2 SYDVKM. V was shortened by 6 bases and J by 4 bases, with 16 bases between the two germline ends. The CDR3 is CASRAQGIGNQPQHF. In DNA, the CDR3 is TGTGCCAGCAGAGCCCAGGGGATAGGGAATCAGCCCCAGCATTTT.

V usage is TRBV28 and J usage is TRBJ2-7; D is uncertain. Trimming took 2 bases from V and 3 from J, leaving 11 bases between them. Germline CDR1 reads MDHEN; CDR2 reads SYDVKM. The length of the CDR3 is 14 residues. The CDR3 bases are TGTGCCAGCAGTTTAATTCGGTCACGCTACGAGCAGTACTTC. Amino acids: CASSLIRSRYEQYF.

The CDR3 sequence: CASSIGLAGANEQFF. In DNA form, the CDR3 reads TGTGCCAGTAGTATAGGACTAGCGGGAGCCAATGAGCAGTTCTTC. The V and J genes are TRBV19 and TRBJ2-1, with 12 bases aligning to TRBD2. J was trimmed by 6 bases and V by 1 base; bases with no gene match: 1. CDR1 and CDR2 (germline): LNHDA, SQIVND (reference sequence). This CDR3 spans 15 amino acids.

This clone was observed a few times. This chain uses TRBV5-8 with TRBJ2-7; 7 nucleotides line up with TRBD1. Looked up from germline, CDR1 is SGHTS and CDR2 is YDEGEE. This CDR3 spans 14 amino acids. The V gene end was trimmed by 2 bases and the J gene end by 2 bases; junction bases not matched to a gene: 4. CDR3 sequence reads: CASSFPGQPYEQYF. The CDR3 region has the DNA TGTGCCAGCAGCTTCCCGGGACAGCCCTACGAGCAGTACTTC.

V gene TRBV28 combines with J gene TRBJ1-2; D gene unclear. V was shortened by 2 bases and J by 5 bases, with 9 bases between the two germline ends. Germline CDR1 MDHEN, CDR2 SYDVKM. CDR3 length: 13 amino acids. The CDR3 here is CASSLVRGYGYTF. As DNA, the CDR3 is TGTGCCAGCAGTTTAGTTCGCGGATATGGCTACACCTTC.

CDR3 sequence reads: CAISESRRDEQYF. The CDR3 DNA follows: TGTGCCATCAGTGAGTCGCGCAGGGACGAGCAGTACTTC. The chain combines TRBV10-3 with TRBJ2-7; tentative D call: TRBD1 (5 bases). The CDR3 has 13 residues. Germline V gene lookup returns CDR1 ENHRY and CDR2 SYGVKD. Trimming stripped 0 bases from V and 5 bases from J, with 8 bases between.

The V gene is TRBV7-8, the J gene TRBJ1-2; D is uncertain. Looked up from germline, CDR1 is SGHVS and CDR2 is FQNEAQ. Between the trimmed V and J ends, which lost 0 bases and 5 bases, there was a span of 16 bases. The CDR3 runs to 16 residues. CDR3: CASSLASRPTTYGYTF. The CDR3 bases are TGTGCCAGCAGCTTAGCTAGTCGGCCCACGACATATGGCTACACCTTC. Variable domain in full (rest from reference TRBV7-8 and TRBJ1-2): GAGVSQSPRYKVAKRGQDVALRCDPISGHVSLFWYQQALGQGPEFLTYFQNEAQLDKSGLPSDRFFAERPEGSVSTLKIQRTQQEDSAVYLCASSLASRPTTYGYTFGSGTRLTVV.

This chain joins TRBV2 and TRBJ2-7; TRBD1 agrees at 9 bases. J was trimmed by 4 bases and V by 11 bases; bases with no gene match: 9. CDR3 length: 13 amino acids. Germline lookup yields CDR1 SNHLY and CDR2 FYNNEI. The CDR3 sequence is CAADVQGAYEQYF. As DNA, the CDR3 is TGTGCCGCAGACGTACAGGGGGCGTACGAGCAGTACTTC.

In its sample, this clone was seen a few times. The chain combines TRBV28 with TRBJ2-7; 11 nucleotides line up with TRBD2. This CDR3 has 13 residues. Germline values: CDR1 MDHEN, CDR2 SYDVKM. Trimming took 5 bases from V and 6 from J; bases not matched to a gene: 3. The CDR3 protein is CASSPGLAGEQYF. The CDR3 nucleotides are TGTGCCAGCAGTCCCGGACTAGCGGGCGAGCAGTACTTC.

V and J are TRBV18 and TRBJ1-4, with a tentative D call TRBD1 (5 bases). Trimming left V 5 bases short and J 2 bases short, with 9 bases between. The CDR3 runs 14 residues. Germline V gives CDR1 KGHSH, CDR2 LQKENI. CDR3 region: CASSAGTTNEKLFF. The CDR3 DNA reads as TGTGCCAGCTCAGCGGGGACTACTAATGAAAAACTGTTTTTT. Together with reference TRBV18 and TRBJ1-4, the CDR3 gives the full variable domain: NAGVMQNPRHLVRRRGQEARLRCSPMKGHSHVYWYRQLPEEGLKFMVYLQKENIIDESGMPKERFSAEFPKEGPSILRIQQVVRGDSAAYFCASSAGTTNEKLFFGSGTQLSVL.

The chain carries TRBV29-1 and TRBJ1-5; maybe TRBD1 (6 bases). This CDR3 has 12 amino acids. Trimming took 4 bases from V and 5 from J, leaving 9 bases between them. The germline V gene encodes CDR1 SQVTM and CDR2 ANQGSEA. CDR3 sequence reads: CSVGQDDQPQHF. In DNA form, the CDR3 reads TGCAGCGTTGGACAGGATGATCAGCCCCAGCATTTT.

The chain has TRBV27 and TRBJ1-2, with 8 bases lining up with TRBD1. V was pared by 10 bases and J by 8 bases, with 12 bases of the junction left unmatched. CDR1 MNHEY and CDR2 SMNVEV come from the germline V gene (reference sequence). CDR3 length: 13 amino acids. As DNA, the CDR3 is TGTGCCATCCAGGACAGGGCGACCTTAGGCTACACCTTC. Its protein product is CAIQDRATLGYTF.

The V call is TRBV19, the J call TRBJ2-6; possible D gene TRBD2, 5 bases. The germline V gene encodes CDR1 LNHDA and CDR2 SQIVND (reference sequence). The CDR3 covers 16 residues. V lost 5 bases and J 1 base, leaving 12 bases between the germline ends. The CDR3 spells CASSRGLGSGANVLTF. CDR3 in DNA: TGTGCCAGTAGTCGAGGGTTAGGGTCTGGGGCCAACGTCCTGACTTTC.

This rearrangement joins TRBV2 to TRBJ2-3; D remains ambiguous. This CDR3 spans 12 amino acids. The ends were cut back, 7 bases at V and 4 bases at J, with 9 bases in the middle. In germline, CDR1 is SNHLY, CDR2 FYNNEI. The CDR3 protein is CASTSVSDTQYF. Here the CDR3 DNA reads TGTGCCAGCACCTCAGTTTCAGATACGCAGTATTTT.

For the CDR3, the DNA is TGTGCCAGTAGTAGTCCGCCCCGTCACACAGGGCATAGCAATCAGCCCCAGCATTTT. Its translation is CASSSPPRHTGHSNQPQHF. This chain joins TRBV19 and TRBJ1-5; TRBD1 is a possible D gene (6 bases). Germline CDR1 is LNHDA and CDR2 is SQIVND (reference sequence). The CDR3 contains 19 residues. V was cut by 4 bases and J by 0 bases, with 22 bases left in between.